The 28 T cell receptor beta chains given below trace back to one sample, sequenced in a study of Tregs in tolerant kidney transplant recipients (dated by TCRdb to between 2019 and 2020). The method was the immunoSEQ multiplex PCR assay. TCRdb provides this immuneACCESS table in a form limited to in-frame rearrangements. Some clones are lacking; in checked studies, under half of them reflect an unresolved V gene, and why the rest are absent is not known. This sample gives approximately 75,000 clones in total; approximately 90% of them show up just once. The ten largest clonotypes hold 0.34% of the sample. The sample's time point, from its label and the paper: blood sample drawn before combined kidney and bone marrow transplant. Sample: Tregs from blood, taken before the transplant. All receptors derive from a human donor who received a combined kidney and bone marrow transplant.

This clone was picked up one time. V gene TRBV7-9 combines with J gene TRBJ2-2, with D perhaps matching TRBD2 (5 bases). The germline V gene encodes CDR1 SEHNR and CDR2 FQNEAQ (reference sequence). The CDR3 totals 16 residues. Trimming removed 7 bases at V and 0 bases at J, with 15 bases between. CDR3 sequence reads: CASMSGIAANTGELFF. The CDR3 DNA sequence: TGTGCCAGCATGAGCGGCATTGCGGCGAACACCGGGGAGCTGTTTTTT.

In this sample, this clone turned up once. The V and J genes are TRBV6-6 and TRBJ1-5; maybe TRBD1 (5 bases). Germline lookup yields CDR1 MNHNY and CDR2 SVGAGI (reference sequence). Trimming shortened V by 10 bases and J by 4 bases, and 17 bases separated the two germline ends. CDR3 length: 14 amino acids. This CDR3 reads CATRGAGQNQPQHF. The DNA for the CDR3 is TGTGCCACCCGGGGAGCAGGGCAAAATCAGCCCCAGCATTTT.

CDR3 in DNA: TGTGCCAGCAGCCCGAAATTGAAGGGGGGCGGGGAGCAGTACTTC. Translation: CASSPKLKGGGEQYF. The V call is TRBV11-2, the J call TRBJ2-7, with D perhaps assigned TRBD1 or TRBD2 (6 bases each). The V gene lost 5 bases and the J gene lost 7 bases, with 21 bases spanning the gap. Germline assignment: CDR1 SGHAT and CDR2 FQNNGV. The CDR3 runs 15 residues.

In nucleotides, the CDR3 is TGTGCCAGTAGTATGGATACAGGGGTGGGTAACAATCAGCCCCAGCATTTT. This translates into CASSMDTGVGNNQPQHF. This chain uses TRBV19 with TRBJ1-5, with 7 bases that match TRBD1. Germline V gene data show CDR1 as LNHDA and CDR2 as SQIVND (reference sequence). Losses at the gene ends were 3 bases for V and 3 bases for J; bases not matched to a gene: 11. The CDR3 length is 17 residues.

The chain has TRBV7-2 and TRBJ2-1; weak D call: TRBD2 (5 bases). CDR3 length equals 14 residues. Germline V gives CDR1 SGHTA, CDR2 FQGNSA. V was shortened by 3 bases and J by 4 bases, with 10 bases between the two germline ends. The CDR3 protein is CASSFAGHYNEQFF. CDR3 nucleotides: TGTGCCAGCAGCTTTGCGGGCCATTACAATGAGCAGTTCTTC.

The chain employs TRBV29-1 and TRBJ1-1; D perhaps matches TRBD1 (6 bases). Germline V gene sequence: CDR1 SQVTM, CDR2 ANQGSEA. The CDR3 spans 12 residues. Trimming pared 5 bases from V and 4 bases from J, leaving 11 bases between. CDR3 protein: CSVRTGSTEAFF. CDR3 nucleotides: TGCAGCGTTCGCACAGGGAGCACTGAAGCTTTCTTT.

CDR3 coding DNA: TGTGCCAGCAGTTACCAAGAGACCCAGTACTTC. Its translation: CASSYQETQYF. The J gene is TRBJ2-5, the V gene TRBV2; D gene uncertain. The germline CDR1 and CDR2 sequences are SNHLY and FYNNEI. V lost 5 bases and J 0 bases, leaving 1 base between the germline ends. The CDR3 runs to 11 residues. The variable domain in full, completed from reference TRBV2 and TRBJ2-5, reads EPEVTQTPSHQVTQMGQEVILRCVPISNHLYFYWYRQILGQKVEFLVSFYNNEISEKSEIFDDQFSVERPDGSNFTLKIRSTKLEDSAMYFCASSYQETQYFGPGTRLLVL.

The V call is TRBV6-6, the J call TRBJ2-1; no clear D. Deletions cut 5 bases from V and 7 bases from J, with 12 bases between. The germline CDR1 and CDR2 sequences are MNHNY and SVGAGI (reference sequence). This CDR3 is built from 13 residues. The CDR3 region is CASSDLGTNEQFF. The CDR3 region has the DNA TGTGCCAGCAGTGATTTGGGCACGAATGAGCAGTTCTTC.

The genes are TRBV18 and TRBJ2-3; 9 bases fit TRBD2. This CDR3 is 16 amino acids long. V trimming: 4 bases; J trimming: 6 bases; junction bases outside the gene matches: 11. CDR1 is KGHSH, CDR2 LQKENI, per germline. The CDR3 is CASSQGISGRSDTQYF. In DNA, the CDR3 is TGTGCCAGCTCACAGGGTATTAGCGGGAGATCGGATACGCAGTATTTT. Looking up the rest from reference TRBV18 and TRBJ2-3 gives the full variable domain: NAGVMQNPRHLVRRRGQEARLRCSPMKGHSHVYWYRQLPEEGLKFMVYLQKENIIDESGMPKERFSAEFPKEGPSILRIQQVVRGDSAAYFCASSQGISGRSDTQYFGPGTRLTVL.

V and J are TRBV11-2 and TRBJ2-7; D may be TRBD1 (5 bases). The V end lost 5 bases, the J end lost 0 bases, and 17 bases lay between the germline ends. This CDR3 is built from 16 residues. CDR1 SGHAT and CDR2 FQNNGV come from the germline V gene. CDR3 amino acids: CASSPWGSSPSYEQYF. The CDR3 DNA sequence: TGTGCCAGCAGCCCATGGGGCTCCTCTCCCTCCTACGAGCAGTACTTC.

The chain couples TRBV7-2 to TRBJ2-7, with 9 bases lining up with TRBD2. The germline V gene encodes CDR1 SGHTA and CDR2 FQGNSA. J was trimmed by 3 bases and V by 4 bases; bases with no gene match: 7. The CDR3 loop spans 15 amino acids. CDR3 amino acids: CASSSLSGSSYEQYF. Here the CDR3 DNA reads TGTGCCAGCAGCTCCCTTAGCGGGAGTAGCTACGAGCAGTACTTC.

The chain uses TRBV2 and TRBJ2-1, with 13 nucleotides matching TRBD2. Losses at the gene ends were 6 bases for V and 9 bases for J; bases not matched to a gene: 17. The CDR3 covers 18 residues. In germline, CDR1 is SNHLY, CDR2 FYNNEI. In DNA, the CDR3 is TGTGCCAGCAGGGGCACTAGCGGGAGGGGGGGGAGGCAAGGTGAGCAGTTCTTC. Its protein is CASRGTSGRGGRQGEQFF.

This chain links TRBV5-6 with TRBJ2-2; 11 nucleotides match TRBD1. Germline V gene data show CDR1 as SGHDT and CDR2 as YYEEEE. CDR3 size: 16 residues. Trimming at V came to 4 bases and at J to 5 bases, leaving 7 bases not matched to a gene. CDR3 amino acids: CASSGGQGARTGELFF. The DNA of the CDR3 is TGTGCCAGCAGCGGAGGACAGGGGGCGCGTACCGGGGAGCTGTTTTTT.

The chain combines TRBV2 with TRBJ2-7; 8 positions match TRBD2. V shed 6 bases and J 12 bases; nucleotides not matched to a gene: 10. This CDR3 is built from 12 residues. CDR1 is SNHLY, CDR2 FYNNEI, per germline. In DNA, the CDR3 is TGTGCCAGCAGGGCCCAGGCGGGGGGCTGGTACTTC. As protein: CASRAQAGGWYF.

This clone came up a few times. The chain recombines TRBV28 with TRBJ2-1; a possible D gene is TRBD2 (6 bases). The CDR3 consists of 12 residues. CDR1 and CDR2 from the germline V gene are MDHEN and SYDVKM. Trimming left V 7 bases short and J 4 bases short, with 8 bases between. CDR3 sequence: CASTAGYNEQFF. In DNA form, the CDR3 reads TGTGCCAGCACTGCGGGGTACAATGAGCAGTTCTTC.

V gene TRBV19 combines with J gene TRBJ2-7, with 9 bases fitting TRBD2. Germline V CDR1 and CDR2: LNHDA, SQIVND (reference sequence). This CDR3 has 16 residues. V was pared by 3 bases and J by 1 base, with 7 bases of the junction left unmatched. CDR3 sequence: CASSILSSGRSYEQYF. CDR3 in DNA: TGTGCCAGTAGTATCCTCAGTAGCGGGAGATCCTACGAGCAGTACTTC.

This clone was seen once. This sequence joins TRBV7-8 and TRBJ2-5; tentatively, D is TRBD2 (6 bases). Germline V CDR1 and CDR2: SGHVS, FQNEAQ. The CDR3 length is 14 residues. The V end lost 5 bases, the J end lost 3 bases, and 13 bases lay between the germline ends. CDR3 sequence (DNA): TGTGCCAGCAGCCCCCTAGCGCCTAAAGAGACCCAGTACTTC. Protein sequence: CASSPLAPKETQYF.

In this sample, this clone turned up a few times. CDR3 nucleotide sequence: TGTGCCAGTAAACCTGGGGGGAACCGCGCTTGGAACACTGAAGCTTTCTTT. Translated: CASKPGGNRAWNTEAFF. The V gene is TRBV19, the J gene TRBJ1-1; a possible D gene is TRBD1 (5 bases). CDR1 is LNHDA and CDR2 is SQIVND in the germline V gene (reference sequence). The V end was cut by 7 bases, the J end by 1 base, with 22 bases between. The CDR3 consists of 17 residues.

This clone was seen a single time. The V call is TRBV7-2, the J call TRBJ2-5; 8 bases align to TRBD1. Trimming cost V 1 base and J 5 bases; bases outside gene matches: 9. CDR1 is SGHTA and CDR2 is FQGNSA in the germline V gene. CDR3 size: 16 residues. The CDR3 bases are TGTGCCAGCAGCTTAGGTGTAACAGGGGGTTACGAGACCCAGTACTTC. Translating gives CASSLGVTGGYETQYF.

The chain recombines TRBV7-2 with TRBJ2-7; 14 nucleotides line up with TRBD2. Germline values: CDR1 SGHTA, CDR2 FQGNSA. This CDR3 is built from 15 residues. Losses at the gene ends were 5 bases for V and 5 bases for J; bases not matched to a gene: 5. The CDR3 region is CASSPGLAGVNEQYF. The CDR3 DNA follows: TGTGCCAGCAGCCCGGGACTAGCGGGAGTGAACGAGCAGTACTTC.

The CDR3 DNA is TGCGCCAGCAGCCAAGAGGTTAGCGGGAGGGCCAGGGAGACCCAGTACTTC. It specifies CASSQEVSGRARETQYF. The chain carries TRBV4-3 and TRBJ2-5; 11 bases match TRBD2. The CDR3 length is 17 residues. Germline CDR1 and CDR2: LGHNA and YSLEER. Losses at the gene ends were 0 bases for V and 5 bases for J; bases not matched to a gene: 8.

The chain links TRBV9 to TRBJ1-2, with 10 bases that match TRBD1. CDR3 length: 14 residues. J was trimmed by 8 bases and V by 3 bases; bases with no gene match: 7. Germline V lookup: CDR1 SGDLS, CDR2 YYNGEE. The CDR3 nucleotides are TGTGCCAGCAGCGCCGACCCGGGACAGGGGGGCTACACCTTC. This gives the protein CASSADPGQGGYTF.

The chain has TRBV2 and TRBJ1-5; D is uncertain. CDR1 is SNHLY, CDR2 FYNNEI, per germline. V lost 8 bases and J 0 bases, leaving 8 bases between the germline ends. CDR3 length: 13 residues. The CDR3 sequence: CASGLSSNQPQHF. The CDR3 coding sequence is TGTGCCAGCGGCCTTTCTAGCAATCAGCCCCAGCATTTT. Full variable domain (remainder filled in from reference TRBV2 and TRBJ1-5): EPEVTQTPSHQVTQMGQEVILRCVPISNHLYFYWYRQILGQKVEFLVSFYNNEISEKSEIFDDQFSVERPDGSNFTLKIRSTKLEDSAMYFCASGLSSNQPQHFGDGTRLSIL.

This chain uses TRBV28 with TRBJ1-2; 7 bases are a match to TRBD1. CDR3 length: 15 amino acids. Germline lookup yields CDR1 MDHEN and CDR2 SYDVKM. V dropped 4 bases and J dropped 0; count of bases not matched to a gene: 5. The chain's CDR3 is CASSSPGTANYGYTF. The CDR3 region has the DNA TGTGCCAGCAGTTCGCCTGGGACAGCTAACTATGGCTACACCTTC.

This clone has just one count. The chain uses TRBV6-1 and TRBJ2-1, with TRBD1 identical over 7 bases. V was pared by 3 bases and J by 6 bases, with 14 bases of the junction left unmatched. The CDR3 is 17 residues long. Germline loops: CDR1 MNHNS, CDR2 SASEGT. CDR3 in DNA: TGTGCCAGCAGTGATGCCAGAAGACAGGGTCGGGGCAATGAGCAGTTCTTC. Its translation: CASSDARRQGRGNEQFF.

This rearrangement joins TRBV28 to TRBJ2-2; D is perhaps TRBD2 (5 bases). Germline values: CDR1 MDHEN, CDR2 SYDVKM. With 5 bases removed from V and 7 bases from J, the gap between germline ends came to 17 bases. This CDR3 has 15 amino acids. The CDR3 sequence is CASSPRPGGIGELFF. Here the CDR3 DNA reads TGTGCCAGCAGTCCTCGTCCAGGAGGTATCGGGGAGCTGTTTTTT.

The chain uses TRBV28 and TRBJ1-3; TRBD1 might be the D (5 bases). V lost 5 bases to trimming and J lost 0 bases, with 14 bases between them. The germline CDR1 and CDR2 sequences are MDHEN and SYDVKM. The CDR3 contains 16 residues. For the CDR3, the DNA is TGTGCCAGCAGTACACATGGGACGGTCTCTGGAAACACCATATATTTT. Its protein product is CASSTHGTVSGNTIYF.

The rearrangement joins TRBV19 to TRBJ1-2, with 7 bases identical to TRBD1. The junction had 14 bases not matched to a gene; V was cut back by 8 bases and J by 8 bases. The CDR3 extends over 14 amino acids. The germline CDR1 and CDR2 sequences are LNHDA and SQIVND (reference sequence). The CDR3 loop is CASLAGTDLEGYTF. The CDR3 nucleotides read TGTGCCAGTCTTGCCGGGACAGACCTAGAAGGCTACACCTTC.